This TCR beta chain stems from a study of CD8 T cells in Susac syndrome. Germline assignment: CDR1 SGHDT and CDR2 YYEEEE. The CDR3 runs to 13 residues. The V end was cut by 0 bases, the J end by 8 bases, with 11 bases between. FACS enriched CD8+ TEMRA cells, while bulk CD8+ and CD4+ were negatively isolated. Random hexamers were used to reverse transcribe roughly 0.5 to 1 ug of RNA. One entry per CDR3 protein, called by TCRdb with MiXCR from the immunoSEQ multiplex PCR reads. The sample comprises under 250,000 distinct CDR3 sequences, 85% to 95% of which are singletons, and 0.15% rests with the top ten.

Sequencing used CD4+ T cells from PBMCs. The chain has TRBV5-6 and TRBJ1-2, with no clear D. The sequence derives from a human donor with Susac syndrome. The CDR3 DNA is TGTGCCAGCAGCTTGGCGGCGGCTTCAGGCTACACCTTC. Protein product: CASSLAAASGYTF.